A single sample gave rise to the 20 T cell receptor beta chains below, sequenced in a study of T cells in Graves' hyperthyroidism and ophthalmopathy. The CDR3 regions of TCR beta were amplified from RNA transcripts. Using the HTBI primer set, a first-round RT-PCR was run on the TCR CDR3. One entry per CDR3 protein results from TCRdb running MiXCR on the multiplex PCR reads. Counted here are some 500,000 distinct CDR3 sequences, 13% to 15% occurring once; the ten biggest clones make up 17%. Specimen: blood. All receptors come from a young woman with Graves' hyperthyroidism.

The V call is TRBV6-1, the J call TRBJ1-5; tentatively, D is TRBD1 (6 bases). Germline CDR1 and CDR2: MNHNS and SASEGT. V shed 6 bases and J shed 4 bases, with 16 bases lying between them. This CDR3 region has 15 residues. The CDR3 is CASRPPGQMNQPQHF. The CDR3 DNA reads TGTGCCAGCAGACCACCGGGACAAATGAATCAGCCCCAGCATTTT.

The CDR3 sequence is CASTSGTSFNEQYF. CDR3 DNA sequence: TGTGCCAGCACGTCCGGGACTAGCTTCAACGAGCAGTACTTC. This chain links TRBV19 with TRBJ2-7; 9 bases align to TRBD2. Germline CDR1 reads LNHDA; CDR2 reads SQIVND (reference sequence). The trim removed 9 bases at V and 5 bases at J, leaving 11 bases unmatched. The CDR3 is made up of 14 amino acids.

This clonotype has at least ten counts. The chain employs TRBV7-9 and TRBJ1-1; no clear D. Germline assignment: CDR1 SEHNR and CDR2 FQNEAQ (reference sequence). This CDR3 is 13 amino acids long. The V and J ends lost 4 bases and 1 base respectively, with 7 bases between them. The CDR3: CASSYTANTEAFF. The CDR3, as DNA: TGTGCCAGCAGCTATACAGCGAACACTGAAGCTTTCTTT. The variable domain in full, completed from reference TRBV7-9 and TRBJ1-1, reads DTGVSQNPRHKITKRGQNVTFRCDPISEHNRLYWYRQTLGQGPEFLTYFQNEAQLEKSRLLSDRFSAERPKGSFSTLEIQRTEQGDSAMYLCASSYTANTEAFFGQGTRLTVV.

Many counts were recorded for this clonotype. This chain connects TRBV29-1 to TRBJ1-1; D might be TRBD1 (6 bases). V was cut by 6 bases and J by 0 bases, with 23 bases left in between. Germline CDR1 reads SQVTM; CDR2 reads ANQGSEA. This CDR3 region has 17 residues. CDR3 bases: TGCAGCGTCTCCGGGACACCCAACCAGAATATGAACACTGAAGCTTTCTTT. This codes for CSVSGTPNQNMNTEAFF.

This clonotype has a count of ten or more. The genes are TRBV5-5 and TRBJ2-2; 10 nucleotides align to TRBD2. J gave up 6 bases and V 3 bases, and 11 bases lay outside the gene matches. The CDR3 runs to 17 residues. Germline V gives CDR1 SGHKS, CDR2 YYEKEE (reference sequence). CDR3 DNA sequence: TGTGCCAGCAGCTGGCCCGCGGCTAGCGGGAGATCCGGGGAGCTGTTTTTT. It specifies CASSWPAASGRSGELFF. Variable domain in full (rest from reference TRBV5-5 and TRBJ2-2): DAGVTQSPTHLIKTRGQQVTLRCSPISGHKSVSWYQQVLGQGPQFIFQYYEKEERGRGNFPDRFSARQFPNYSSELNVNALLLGDSALYLCASSWPAASGRSGELFFGEGSRLTVL.

In this sample, this clonotype turned up a few times. The J gene is TRBJ1-1, the V gene TRBV6-9; 9 nucleotides align to TRBD1. Germline V lookup: CDR1 MNHGY, CDR2 SVAAGI. This CDR3 region has 15 residues. The trim removed 3 bases at V and 5 bases at J, leaving 7 bases unmatched. The CDR3 here is CASSYGGTGQTEAFF. CDR3 sequence (DNA): TGTGCCAGCAGTTACGGGGGGACAGGGCAGACTGAAGCTTTCTTT.

This clonotype was seen repeatedly, ten times or more. CDR3: CASRSGREFTDTQYF. DNA of the CDR3: TGTGCCAGCAGAAGTGGGCGGGAGTTCACAGATACGCAGTATTTT. J is TRBJ2-3 and V is TRBV2; 7 nucleotides match TRBD2. The CDR3 length is 15 residues. The ends lost 6 bases at V and 2 bases at J; junction bases unmatched: 8. Germline CDR1 reads SNHLY; CDR2 reads FYNNEI.

In its sample, this clonotype was seen many times. The J gene is TRBJ2-7, the V gene TRBV29-1; 7 nucleotides line up with TRBD1. The CDR3 has 13 residues. CDR1 is SQVTM, CDR2 ANQGSEA, per germline. The ends lost 5 bases at V and 1 base at J; junction bases unmatched: 5. In nucleotides, the CDR3 is TGCAGCGTTCGACAGGGTTTATCCTACGAGCAGTACTTC. As protein: CSVRQGLSYEQYF.

The J gene is TRBJ1-3, the V gene TRBV19, with D unclear. Between the trimmed V and J ends, which lost 7 bases and 2 bases, there was a span of 9 bases. Germline-derived CDR1 and CDR2 are LNHDA and SQIVND (reference sequence). The CDR3 spans 13 residues. The CDR3: CASKRQAGNTIYF. The CDR3 bases are TGTGCCAGTAAGCGACAAGCTGGAAACACCATATATTTT.

The V gene is TRBV7-2, the J gene TRBJ2-1; 10 bases are shared with TRBD2. The CDR3 has 19 amino acids. The germline V gene encodes CDR1 SGHTA and CDR2 FQGNSA. V lost 4 bases to trimming and J lost 4 bases; unmatched junction nucleotides: 16. The DNA for the CDR3 is TGTGCCAGCAGCTCATGGACTAGCGGAGCCGACTTCCTGTACAATGAGCAGTTCTTC. Amino acids: CASSSWTSGADFLYNEQFF.

This clonotype was counted at least ten times. The chain has TRBV12-5 and TRBJ1-3; 8 bases align to TRBD1. The CDR3 contains 20 residues. Germline lookup yields CDR1 LGHNT and CDR2 FRNRAP. V dropped 2 bases and J dropped 0; count of bases not matched to a gene: 15. Written as DNA, the CDR3 is TGTGCTAGTGGTTTGCTCCGGGACAGGACCCTTATTTCCTCTGGAAACACCATATATTTT. This encodes CASGLLRDRTLISSGNTIYF. The whole variable domain, filled in from reference TRBV12-5 and TRBJ1-3, reads DARVTQTPRHKVTEMGQEVTMRCQPILGHNTVFWYRQTMMQGLELLAYFRNRAPLDDSGMPKDRFSAEMPDATLATLKIQPSEPRDSAVYFCASGLLRDRTLISSGNTIYFGEGSWLTVV.

This clonotype was recorded a few times. The conserved closing phenylalanine or tryptophan is absent in this CDR3, likely reflecting a read error. The chain has TRBV29-1 and TRBJ1-1; 8 bases match TRBD1. CDR1 SQVTM and CDR2 ANQGSEA come from the germline V gene. V lost 2 bases, J lost 3 bases, and 11 bases stayed unmatched. This CDR3 region has 16 residues. CDR3 sequence reads: CSVESGGAGTDTEAFL. CDR3 in DNA: TGCAGCGTTGAATCAGGGGGCGCAGGGACGGACACTGAAGCTTTCCTT.

On this clonotype itself: One junction end disagrees with the germline gene, perhaps due to a read error. The chain joins TRBV7-9 to TRBJ1-1; D unclear. The CDR3 extends over 11 amino acids. Per germline, CDR1 SEHNR and CDR2 FQNEAQ (reference sequence). CDR3 region: CVSSRNTEAFF. CDR3 nucleotide sequence: TGTGTCAGCAGCAGGAACACTGAAGCTTTCTTT.

The V call is TRBV10-3, the J call TRBJ2-7, with 7 bases lining up with TRBD2. This CDR3 region has 15 residues. The V gene's germline CDR1 is ENHRY and CDR2 SYGVKD. The junction had 2 bases not matched to a gene; V was cut back by 0 bases and J by 0 bases. CDR3 DNA sequence: TGTGCCATCAGTGAGTCGCCTAGCGGCTCCTACGAGCAGTACGTC. Encoded protein: CAISESPSGSYEQYV.

This clonotype was observed at least ten times. The V gene is TRBV11-3, the J gene TRBJ2-1; 16 bases are shared with TRBD2. The CDR3 is 17 amino acids. Germline CDR1 SGHNT, CDR2 YENEEA. With V trimmed by 5 bases and J by 8 bases, 9 bases remained unmatched. CDR3: CASSPGTSGRAKDEQFF. The CDR3 DNA reads as TGTGCCAGCAGCCCCGGGACTAGCGGGAGGGCCAAGGATGAGCAGTTCTTC.

This clonotype was recorded many times. CDR3 DNA: TGTGCCAGCTCCGCCACGGGGGACCCGACTGAAGCTTTCTTT. Translating it yields CASSATGDPTEAFF. The genes are TRBV18 and TRBJ1-1, with a possible D match to TRBD1 (5 bases). The CDR3 is 14 residues long. V was cut by 6 bases and J by 5 bases, with 16 bases left in between. CDR1 is KGHSH and CDR2 is LQKENI in the germline V gene.

There are many counts of this clonotype. The gene calls are TRBV7-8 and TRBJ2-3, with 8 bases identical to TRBD2. This CDR3 is 17 amino acids long. Germline V gene lookup returns CDR1 SGHVS and CDR2 FQNEAQ. Trimming removed 6 bases from V and 2 bases from J; junction bases left unmatched: 13. For the CDR3, the DNA is TGTGCCAGCAGTTCACCTCTCCAGCGGGAGCTCACAGATACGCAGTATTTT. It codes for CASSSPLQRELTDTQYF.

This clonotype was seen many times. The V gene is TRBV12-5, the J gene TRBJ1-5; TRBD1 is a possible D gene (5 bases). Trimming cost V 3 bases and J 3 bases, with 15 bases left between them. The CDR3 is made up of 16 amino acids. Germline lookup yields CDR1 LGHNT and CDR2 FRNRAP. Here the CDR3 DNA reads TGTGCTAGTGGTTTCGACGAGGACATTCCCAATCAGCCCCAGCATTTT. Protein: CASGFDEDIPNQPQHF.

This clonotype came up many times. DNA for the CDR3: TGCAGTGCTAGCGGGAGGAGAGAGCAGTACTTC. This encodes CSASGRREQYF. The V call is TRBV20-1, the J call TRBJ2-7, with TRBD2 matching over 7 bases. CDR1 and CDR2 (germline): DFQATT, SNEGSKA (reference sequence). The CDR3 runs 11 residues. V lost 3 bases, J lost 7 bases, and 3 bases stayed unmatched.

This clonotype showed up many times. The DNA for the CDR3 is TGCAGTGCTAGAGTGAACGGGGAGCTGTTTTTT. It encodes CSARVNGELFF. The chain is built from TRBV20-1 and TRBJ2-2; D is unclear. The V end was cut by 1 base, the J end by 7 bases, with 4 bases between. CDR3 length: 11 residues. The germline V gene has CDR1 DFQATT and CDR2 SNEGSKA (reference sequence).